These 20 T cell receptor beta chains originate from one sample sequenced in a study of shared clonotypes between healthy human individuals. Assay used: immunoSEQ multiplex PCR; TCRdb lists only in-frame clones, some missing. This sample has some 2.3 million clones, with approximately 95% found just once. The specimen sequenced was naive CD4+ T cells from PBMCs. Subset given: CD45RA+ positively selected. These receptors were obtained from a man aged 18-30 years in good health. Some clones in this sample may be carry-over from other donors' samples.

The V gene is TRBV5-5, the J gene TRBJ1-1; D is undetermined. V lost 2 bases to trimming and J lost 3 bases, with 8 bases between them. CDR3 length: 13 residues. Germline values: CDR1 SGHKS, CDR2 YYEKEE (reference sequence). The CDR3, as DNA: TGTGCCAGCAGCTTTGGGAGGTACACTGAAGCTTTCTTT. As protein: CASSFGRYTEAFF.

The chain carries TRBV15 and TRBJ1-3; D unclear. The V end was cut by 1 base, the J end by 2 bases, with 12 bases between. The CDR3 spans 16 residues. Germline loops: CDR1 LNHNV, CDR2 YYDKDF (reference sequence). The CDR3 is CATSRVPFAAGNTIYF. The CDR3 DNA reads as TGTGCCACCAGCAGAGTCCCCTTTGCCGCTGGAAACACCATATATTTT.

The chain uses TRBV18 and TRBJ1-2; 7 bases line up with TRBD1. The CDR3 totals 14 residues. The V gene's germline CDR1 is KGHSH and CDR2 LQKENI. After removal of 8 bases from V and 2 bases from J, the junction contained 8 bases not matched to a gene. For the CDR3, the DNA is TGTGCCAGCACTAAAGGGGGCAGCAACTATGGCTACACCTTC. It is translated as CASTKGGSNYGYTF.

The genes are TRBV19 and TRBJ2-7; TRBD2 aligns across 10 bases. CDR1 is LNHDA and CDR2 is SQIVND in the germline V gene (reference sequence). Trimming at V came to 5 bases and at J to 4 bases, leaving 8 bases not matched to a gene. The CDR3 contains 15 residues. CDR3: CASSVILAGTYEQYF. As DNA, the CDR3 is TGTGCCAGTAGTGTGATACTAGCGGGAACATACGAGCAGTACTTC.

This clone appeared once. Distinct nucleotide sequences in the sample also encode this CDR3. This rearrangement joins TRBV5-1 to TRBJ2-1; 8 bases are a match to TRBD1. V lost 3 bases and J lost 6; bases outside the gene matches: 8. The CDR3 consists of 15 residues. Looked up from germline, CDR1 is SGHRS and CDR2 is YFSETQ. CDR3 sequence: CASSSGQGFGNEQFF. The CDR3 nucleotides read TGCGCCAGCAGCTCCGGACAGGGTTTTGGCAATGAGCAGTTCTTC.

This clone was found once. The chain is built from TRBV29-1 and TRBJ2-3; 9 bases fit TRBD1. This CDR3 has 13 residues. CDR1 is SQVTM and CDR2 is ANQGSEA in the germline V gene. V trimming: 7 bases; J trimming: 1 base; junction bases outside the gene matches: 3. CDR3 sequence reads: CSGGQGGTDTQYF. The CDR3, as DNA: TGCAGCGGGGGACAGGGAGGCACAGATACGCAGTATTTT.

A word on this clone: Additional DNA sequences in this sample encode the identical CDR3. This chain connects TRBV4-2 to TRBJ1-5; the D is unclear. CDR3 length: 13 residues. Per the germline V gene, CDR1 is LGHNA and CDR2 is YNFKEQ. The V and J ends lost 0 bases and 2 bases respectively, with 2 bases between them. In DNA form, the CDR3 reads TGTGCCAGCAGCCAAGACGGCAATCAGCCCCAGCATTTT. Its protein product is CASSQDGNQPQHF.

The chain joins TRBV9 to TRBJ2-1; no reliable D call. The V and J ends lost 3 bases and 6 bases respectively, with 10 bases between them. Germline CDR1 and CDR2: SGDLS and YYNGEE. This CDR3 is 13 amino acids long. The CDR3 protein is CASSATISNEQFF. The CDR3 DNA reads as TGTGCCAGCAGCGCGACAATTTCCAATGAGCAGTTCTTC. The complete variable domain, with remaining parts taken from reference TRBV9 and TRBJ2-1, reads DSGVTQTPKHLITATGQRVTLRCSPRSGDLSVYWYQQSLDQGLQFLIQYYNGEERAKGNILERFSAQQFPDLHSELNLSSLELGDSALYFCASSATISNEQFFGPGTRLTVL.

Note on this clone: In the same sample, other DNA sequences code for this CDR3. The chain combines TRBV5-1 with TRBJ2-3; TRBD1 aligns across 8 bases. The CDR3 contains 14 residues. V lost 2 bases to trimming and J lost 5 bases; unmatched junction nucleotides: 4. Looked up from germline, CDR1 is SGHRS and CDR2 is YFSETQ. The CDR3 DNA follows: TGCGCCAGCAGCTTAGGACAGGGAGGAGATACGCAGTATTTT. This gives the protein CASSLGQGGDTQYF.

V is TRBV2 and J is TRBJ2-5; weak D call: TRBD1 (5 bases). The CDR3 consists of 14 residues. Germline V gene lookup returns CDR1 SNHLY and CDR2 FYNNEI. Trimming removed 1 base from V and 2 bases from J, with 8 bases in between. The CDR3 protein is CASSEVAGQETQYF. CDR3 sequence (DNA): TGTGCCAGCAGTGAAGTGGCAGGGCAAGAGACCCAGTACTTC.

V usage is TRBV7-9 and J usage is TRBJ1-1; D gene unclear. The CDR3 is 14 amino acids. CDR1 is SEHNR and CDR2 is FQNEAQ in the germline V gene (reference sequence). V was cut by 0 bases and J by 6 bases, with 11 bases left in between. The CDR3 sequence: CASSLARGSAEAFF. The CDR3 nucleotides read TGTGCCAGCAGCTTAGCGCGAGGGAGTGCTGAAGCTTTCTTT. The whole variable domain, remainder taken from reference TRBV7-9 and TRBJ1-1, is DTGVSQNPRHKITKRGQNVTFRCDPISEHNRLYWYRQTLGQGPEFLTYFQNEAQLEKSRLLSDRFSAERPKGSFSTLEIQRTEQGDSAMYLCASSLARGSAEAFFGQGTRLTVV.

This clone was picked up a small number of times. V is TRBV28 and J is TRBJ1-5, with D hard to call. CDR3 length equals 14 residues. The V end was cut by 3 bases, the J end by 4 bases, with 10 bases between. Germline-derived CDR1 and CDR2 are MDHEN and SYDVKM. CDR3 coding DNA: TGTGCCAGCAGTTTGGATCTAGGGAATCAGCCCCAGCATTTT. Protein: CASSLDLGNQPQHF.

As regards this clone: The junction does not match germline at one end; this may be a read error. This specimen includes other DNA sequences encoding the same CDR3. The chain uses TRBV5-6 and TRBJ2-1, with D unresolved. Germline V gene lookup returns CDR1 SGHDT and CDR2 YYEEEE. This CDR3 has 12 residues. The CDR3 loop reads CASNLLDNEQFF. CDR3 in DNA: TGTGCCAGCAACTTGCTGGACAATGAGCAGTTCTTC.

The rearrangement links TRBV5-6 to TRBJ1-6; 9 nucleotides align to TRBD1. The trim removed 4 bases at V and 7 bases at J, leaving 3 bases unmatched. Germline V gene lookup returns CDR1 SGHDT and CDR2 YYEEEE. This CDR3 region has 14 residues. CDR3 in amino acids: CASSGQGRNSPLHF. CDR3 nucleotides: TGTGCCAGCAGCGGACAGGGGCGGAATTCACCCCTCCACTTT.

The chain couples TRBV30 to TRBJ2-1, with a tentative D call TRBD2 (6 bases). V shed 0 bases and J shed 10 bases, with 13 bases lying between them. This CDR3 contains 13 residues. The V gene's germline CDR1 is GTSNPN and CDR2 SVGIG (reference sequence). This CDR3 reads CAWSVPGGREQFF. CDR3 sequence (DNA): TGTGCCTGGAGTGTACCTGGGGGGAGGGAGCAGTTCTTC.

This clone was recorded only once. This sequence joins TRBV2 and TRBJ2-3, with TRBD1 matching 7 bases. Germline assignment: CDR1 SNHLY and CDR2 FYNNEI. V was pared by 8 bases and J by 0 bases, with 5 bases of the junction left unmatched. The CDR3 contains 14 residues. In DNA, the CDR3 is TGTGCCAGCCTCCGGGACAGAAGCACAGATACGCAGTATTTT. This codes for CASLRDRSTDTQYF. Supplemented by reference TRBV2 and TRBJ2-3, the full variable domain reads EPEVTQTPSHQVTQMGQEVILRCVPISNHLYFYWYRQILGQKVEFLVSFYNNEISEKSEIFDDQFSVERPDGSNFTLKIRSTKLEDSAMYFCASLRDRSTDTQYFGPGTRLTVL.

This chain joins TRBV7-3 and TRBJ2-1; TRBD1 aligns across 7 bases. The CDR3 has 16 residues. The V gene's germline CDR1 is SGHTA and CDR2 FQGTGA. Trimming cost V 4 bases and J 8 bases; bases outside gene matches: 14. CDR3 amino acids: CASSSQLDRQRHEQFF. The CDR3 DNA is TGTGCCAGCAGCTCCCAATTGGACAGGCAAAGGCATGAGCAGTTCTTC.

Comments on this clone: This CDR3 is also generated by other DNA sequences in the sample. The chain has TRBV5-1 and TRBJ2-1, with 10 positions matching TRBD2. The CDR3 extends over 16 amino acids. CDR1 and CDR2 from the germline V gene are SGHRS and YFSETQ. With V trimmed by 2 bases and J by 4 bases, 6 bases remained unmatched. This chain's CDR3 is CASSFLAGASYNEQFF. The DNA of the CDR3 is TGCGCCAGCAGCTTCCTAGCGGGAGCCTCTTACAATGAGCAGTTCTTC. The full variable domain, its missing parts supplied by reference TRBV5-1 and TRBJ2-1, is KAGVTQTPRYLIKTRGQQVTLSCSPISGHRSVSWYQQTPGQGLQFLFEYFSETQRNKGNFPGRFSGRQFSNSRSEMNVSTLELGDSALYLCASSFLAGASYNEQFFGPGTRLTVL.

The chain employs TRBV19 and TRBJ2-2; no clear D gene. CDR1 is LNHDA and CDR2 is SQIVND in the germline V gene (reference sequence). With 6 bases removed from V and 5 bases from J, the gap between germline ends came to 13 bases. The CDR3 covers 14 residues. The CDR3 DNA follows: TGTGCCAGTAGGGAAGGCTCGAGAACCGGGGAGCTGTTTTTT. Protein: CASREGSRTGELFF.

This clone came up a few times. The V gene is TRBV9, the J gene TRBJ1-4; 8 bases align to TRBD1. The CDR3 is 15 residues long. J lost 8 bases, V lost 4 bases, and 10 bases had no gene match. The germline V gene encodes CDR1 SGDLS and CDR2 YYNGEE. The CDR3 DNA sequence: TGTGCCAGCAGCCCGCGGGGGCGACAGGGGGAAAAACTGTTTTTT. Amino acid sequence: CASSPRGRQGEKLFF.